One and the same sample provided the 22 T cell receptor beta chains below, sequenced in a study of CD8+ T cells in alopecia areata. cDNA prepared by RNA extraction and subsequent reverse transcription served as the template for sequencing. Repertoires were generated with immunoSEQ multiplex PCR, while TCRdb's copy carries only in-frame clones and drops some. The data show over 110,000 clones, with 40% to 65% seen just once and 0.95% to 1% held by the top ten. Here the sequenced sample was CD4+ T cells sorted from blood, taken at week 0. Receptors were obtained from a human donor with alopecia areata.

This clone has only a few counts. The chain is built from TRBV4-1 and TRBJ2-2; perhaps TRBD1 as D (5 bases). V was shortened by 1 base and J by 6 bases, with 12 bases between the two germline ends. There are 15 residues in the CDR3. The germline CDR1 and CDR2 sequences are MGHRA and YSYEKL. CDR3: CASSQASGFAGELFF. DNA for the CDR3: TGCGCCAGCAGCCAAGCCTCAGGGTTCGCCGGGGAGCTGTTTTTT.

The V and J genes are TRBV2 and TRBJ2-3; TRBD2 matches at 9 bases. The ends lost 6 bases at V and 0 bases at J; junction bases unmatched: 4. The CDR3 covers 15 residues. The germline gives CDR1 SNHLY, CDR2 FYNNEI. Here the CDR3 reads CASSRGRGSTDTQYF. CDR3 in DNA: TGTGCCAGCAGCCGCGGGAGGGGAAGCACAGATACGCAGTATTTT.

This clone was counted once. The rearrangement links TRBV2 to TRBJ2-7, with a weak D call TRBD2 (6 bases). V gave up 10 bases and J gave up 1 base, with 11 bases separating them. Germline V gives CDR1 SNHLY, CDR2 FYNNEI. The CDR3 length is 12 residues. Here the CDR3 DNA reads TGTGCCACACGGGACTTTTCCTACGAGCAGTACTTC. Translated: CATRDFSYEQYF.

This chain connects TRBV7-8 to TRBJ2-5, with 10 bases aligning to TRBD2. CDR1 and CDR2 from the germline V gene are SGHVS and FQNEAQ. The V and J ends lost 5 bases and 4 bases, in that order; junction bases with no gene match: 10. The CDR3 is 16 residues long. CDR3 protein: CASSQTSGIRGETQYF. For the CDR3, the DNA is TGTGCCAGCAGCCAAACTAGCGGGATCAGAGGAGAGACCCAGTACTTC.

The chain links TRBV7-2 to TRBJ2-1, with 8 bases lining up with TRBD2. The germline V gene encodes CDR1 SGHTA and CDR2 FQGNSA. The junction had 7 bases not matched to a gene; V was cut back by 5 bases and J by 1 base. The CDR3 runs to 16 residues. The CDR3 region is CASSPRTSWSYNEQFF. CDR3 bases: TGTGCCAGCAGCCCGCGGACTAGCTGGTCCTACAATGAGCAGTTCTTC.

The chain recombines TRBV30 with TRBJ1-2; no firm D call. Trimming stripped 3 bases from V and 7 bases from J, with 15 bases between. The CDR3 consists of 13 residues. Germline CDR1 is GTSNPN and CDR2 is SVGIG (reference sequence). The CDR3 bases are TGTGCCTGGAGCCCGGACCAATCGGGTGGCTACACCTTC. It encodes CAWSPDQSGGYTF.

The V and J genes are TRBV6-5 and TRBJ2-1; 12 positions agree with TRBD2. V was pared by 2 bases and J by 7 bases, with 6 bases of the junction left unmatched. The V gene's germline CDR1 is MNHEY and CDR2 SVGAGI. This CDR3 spans 16 amino acids. The CDR3 DNA reads as TGTGCCAGCAGTTACGAACTAGCGGGAGGTCAGAATGAGCAGTTCTTC. It codes for CASSYELAGGQNEQFF.

The chain uses TRBV23-1 and TRBJ1-5; the match to TRBD1 covers 9 bases. TRBV23-1 is marked as an open reading frame, function uncertain. This CDR3 comprises 18 residues. With V trimmed by 2 bases and J by 0 bases, 8 bases remained unmatched. The DNA for the CDR3 is TGCGCCAGCAGTCAACCCTCCGACAGGGGGACTAGCAATCAGCCCCAGCATTTT. This gives the protein CASSQPSDRGTSNQPQHF.

This clone has only a few counts. V and J are TRBV19 and TRBJ1-5, with unresolved D. Trimming stripped 3 bases from V and 3 bases from J, with 15 bases between. The CDR3 runs 16 residues. Germline loops: CDR1 LNHDA, CDR2 SQIVND (reference sequence). CDR3 nucleotide sequence: TGTGCCAGTAGTATGGTCGGTTCCACGATCAATCAGCCCCAGCATTTT. It yields the protein CASSMVGSTINQPQHF.

The chain employs TRBV5-6 and TRBJ2-4; D call uncertain. V was cut by 4 bases and J by 9 bases, with 14 bases left in between. Germline V CDR1 and CDR2: SGHDT, YYEEEE. The CDR3 has 13 amino acids. In nucleotides, the CDR3 is TGTGCCAGCAGCGAGTGGGCCGGAGTCATTCAGTACTTC. Encoded protein: CASSEWAGVIQYF.

V and J are TRBV28 and TRBJ1-2; weak D call: TRBD1 (6 bases). Germline V lookup: CDR1 MDHEN, CDR2 SYDVKM. This CDR3 has 17 residues. Trimming shortened V by 6 bases and J by 3 bases, and 23 bases separated the two germline ends. CDR3 in DNA: TGTGCCAGCAGCTCCCCCGCCGCCAGGGGAAGGGACTATGGCTACACCTTC. It yields the protein CASSSPAARGRDYGYTF.

Here the CDR3 reads CASSREASGSLVYNEQFF. The DNA for the CDR3 is TGCGCCAGCAGCCGAGAGGCTAGCGGGAGCTTGGTGTACAATGAGCAGTTCTTC. The V gene is TRBV4-1, the J gene TRBJ2-1; 10 nucleotides agree with TRBD2. The CDR3 runs 18 residues. The germline V gene encodes CDR1 MGHRA and CDR2 YSYEKL. V gave up 4 bases and J gave up 4 bases; unmatched junction bases: 13.

The table lists this clone with a count of one. The gene calls are TRBV29-1 and TRBJ2-2, with 12 bases identical to TRBD1. Germline CDR1 SQVTM, CDR2 ANQGSEA. The CDR3 covers 15 residues. V lost 7 bases, J lost 1 base, and 4 bases stayed unmatched. The CDR3 bases are TGCAGCGGGGGACAGGGGGCTTTGAACACCGGGGAGCTGTTTTTT. This encodes CSGGQGALNTGELFF.

V is TRBV4-2 and J is TRBJ2-7; 8 nucleotides align to TRBD2. V shed 1 base, J shed 3 bases, and the junction held 5 bases outside the gene matches. Looked up from germline, CDR1 is LGHNA and CDR2 is YNFKEQ. CDR3 length: 15 residues. The CDR3 loop reads CASSQVETSGYEQYF. CDR3 coding DNA: TGTGCCAGCAGCCAAGTGGAAACTAGCGGCTACGAGCAGTACTTC.

The chain recombines TRBV30 with TRBJ1-2; 10 nucleotides match TRBD1. Losses at the gene ends were 5 bases for V and 8 bases for J; bases not matched to a gene: 8. The CDR3 contains 13 residues. CDR1 and CDR2 (germline): GTSNPN, SVGIG (reference sequence). The CDR3 bases are TGTGCCTGGGACAGGGGGCGACTCACGGGCTACACCTTC. Its protein product is CAWDRGRLTGYTF.

CDR3 nucleotide sequence: TGCAGCGTTGCAGGGACACCGACTGAAGCTTTCTTT. Its protein product is CSVAGTPTEAFF. This chain connects TRBV29-1 to TRBJ1-1, with D maybe TRBD1 (6 bases). Germline V CDR1 and CDR2: SQVTM, ANQGSEA. With 4 bases removed from V and 5 bases from J, the gap between germline ends came to 11 bases. The length of the CDR3 is 12 residues.

V gene TRBV30 combines with J gene TRBJ1-5; D perhaps matches TRBD1 (6 bases). This CDR3 has 12 amino acids. V was shortened by 6 bases and J by 5 bases, with 11 bases between the two germline ends. Looked up from germline, CDR1 is GTSNPN and CDR2 is SVGIG (reference sequence). The CDR3, as DNA: TGTGCCTGTCAACAGGGATATCAGCCCCAGCATTTT. The encoded protein is CACQQGYQPQHF.

This clone has only a few counts. J is TRBJ2-6 and V is TRBV7-3, with 8 bases aligning to TRBD1. The CDR3 consists of 15 residues. Trimming removed 6 bases from V and 4 bases from J; junction bases left unmatched: 5. Looked up from germline, CDR1 is SGHTA and CDR2 is FQGTGA. The CDR3 sequence is CASSSGGSGANVLTF. The CDR3 DNA follows: TGTGCCAGCAGTTCAGGGGGCTCAGGGGCCAACGTCCTGACTTTC. Full variable domain (remainder filled in from reference TRBV7-3 and TRBJ2-6): GAGVSQTPSNKVTEKGKYVELRCDPISGHTALYWYRQSLGQGPEFLIYFQGTGAADDSGLPNDRFFAVRPEGSVSTLKIQRTERGDSAVYLCASSSGGSGANVLTFGAGSRLTVL.

Only a few counts were recorded for this clone. This chain joins TRBV10-3 and TRBJ1-4; D unresolved. CDR1 is ENHRY, CDR2 SYGVKD, per germline. Trimming pared 2 bases from V and 8 bases from J, leaving 6 bases between. This CDR3 region has 12 residues. In DNA, the CDR3 is TGTGCCATCAGTGAGGTTCGGGAAAAACTGTTTTTT. It is translated as CAISEVREKLFF.

The chain uses TRBV9 and TRBJ1-2; TRBD1 matches at 7 bases. The V and J ends lost 0 bases and 8 bases, in that order; junction bases with no gene match: 19. The length of the CDR3 is 18 residues. Germline assignment: CDR1 SGDLS and CDR2 YYNGEE. The CDR3 is CASSVASRGTEGREGYTF. The DNA of the CDR3 is TGTGCCAGCAGCGTAGCGTCAAGGGGGACAGAGGGCAGAGAAGGCTACACCTTC. Full variable domain (remainder filled in from reference TRBV9 and TRBJ1-2): DSGVTQTPKHLITATGQRVTLRCSPRSGDLSVYWYQQSLDQGLQFLIQYYNGEERAKGNILERFSAQQFPDLHSELNLSSLELGDSALYFCASSVASRGTEGREGYTFGSGTRLTVV.

This clone was seen a handful of times. CDR3 DNA sequence: TGTGCCAGCAGACCCGAGGGGATCCCGACTGAAGCTTTCTTT. The encoded protein is CASRPEGIPTEAFF. This rearrangement joins TRBV6-1 to TRBJ1-1; the D gene is possibly TRBD1 (5 bases). Germline V gives CDR1 MNHNS, CDR2 SASEGT. The CDR3 loop spans 14 amino acids. V dropped 6 bases and J dropped 5 bases, with 16 bases sitting between them.

The chain has TRBV29-1 and TRBJ2-7; TRBD2 matches at 7 bases. This CDR3 has 15 residues. V gave up 4 bases and J gave up 0 bases; unmatched junction bases: 9. The germline V gene encodes CDR1 SQVTM and CDR2 ANQGSEA. The CDR3 protein is CSVVLITSASYEQYF. The CDR3 DNA reads as TGCAGCGTTGTCTTGATAACTAGCGCCTCCTACGAGCAGTACTTC.